This T cell receptor beta chain was found in a study of blood T cells in healthy people across ages. CDR1 is SGHRS and CDR2 is YFSETQ in the germline V gene. This CDR3 is 14 amino acids long. The V gene end was trimmed by 6 bases and the J gene end by 4 bases; junction bases not matched to a gene: 5. A sample-barcoded 5' primer and a J-beta primer mix were used in a second PCR of about 6 to 12 cycles. Researchers report that a template-switch adaptor with 12 random nucleotides tagged each cDNA molecule. TCRdb re-called the 5' RACE reads through MiXCR, storing one row per CDR3 protein. The sample carries about 680,000 distinct CDR3 sequences, over 45% recorded once.

The sequencing sample was made of blood. The chain combines TRBV5-1 with TRBJ2-2; 8 bases agree with TRBD2. This receptor was obtained from a woman aged 55-69 years in good health. CDR3: CASTLLAATGELFF. CDR3 DNA: TGCGCCAGCACCTTACTAGCGGCCACCGGGGAGCTGTTTTTT.